This T cell receptor (beta chain) was identified in a study of blood T cell repertoires in COVID-19. Study-level information: The samples span acute and convalescent COVID-19 from the United States, Italy and Spain. In each case, the material was cDNA or gDNA derived from T cells, B-cell-depleted T cells, or PBMCs.

This clone was observed a handful of times. Original data processing: Estimated nucleated cell counts came from reference gene primer amplification. Method: immunoSEQ multiplex PCR; TCRdb's copy keeps in-frame clones and lacks some. D and trimming were read from the DNA, whereas the V and J calls and clone size are those reported in that table. The sample lists roughly 80,000 clones; 88% were seen once. This CDR3 is 16 amino acids long. J was trimmed by 0 bases and V by 9 bases; bases with no gene match: 10. CDR1 is SNHLY, CDR2 FYNNEI, per germline. Sequenced: peripheral blood. The rearrangement uses TRBV2 and TRBJ1-5, with 8 positions matching TRBD1. The source of this sequence is a woman aged 80 or older with acute or convalescent COVID-19. The DNA for the CDR3 is TGTGCCAGAACAGGGGGTACCTCCCCTAGCAATCAGCCCCAGCATTTT. Protein sequence: CARTGGTSPSNQPQHF. Combining the CDR3 with reference TRBV2 and TRBJ1-5 gives the whole variable domain EPEVTQTPSHQVTQMGQEVILRCVPISNHLYFYWYRQILGQKVEFLVSFYNNEISEKSEIFDDQFSVERPDGSNFTLKIRSTKLEDSAMYFCARTGGTSPSNQPQHFGDGTRLSIL.